Sequencing of this TCR beta chain was carried out in a study of blood T cell repertoires in COVID-19. Overall study context: T cells, B-cell-depleted T cells, or PBMCs supplied cDNA or gDNA.

Trimming removed 0 bases at V and 5 bases at J, with 5 bases between. CDR1 and CDR2 from the germline V gene are SGHNT and YYREEE (reference sequence). The CDR3 totals 12 residues. The authors' processing: Reference gene primer amplification gave estimated nucleated cell counts. Repertoires were generated with immunoSEQ multiplex PCR, while TCRdb's copy carries only in-frame clones and drops some. V and J calls and clone size are given by that table; D and trimming were obtained from the DNA. The data show about 150,000 clones, with roughly nine tenths seen just once and roughly 3.2% held by the top ten.

Sequences were obtained from peripheral blood. This TCR was recovered from a woman aged 60 to 75 with active COVID-19. The rearrangement links TRBV5-4 to TRBJ2-5; D is ambiguous. The CDR3 DNA reads as TGTGCCAGCAGCTTGGTTGAGGAGACCCAGTACTTC. Its translation is CASSLVEETQYF.